The present TCR beta chain was sequenced within a study of T-cell reconstitution after alpha-beta-depleted transplantation in children (TCRdb year 2016). Concerning the study at large: The study quantitatively tracked T-cell immune reconstitution after TCRalphabeta/CD19-depleted allogeneic hematopoietic cell transplantation in children using TCR repertoire profiling.

With respect to this clonotype: Its antigen remains undetermined. Base qualities are not recorded, but no much larger clone differs from it by a single base.

General conclusions and limits of the study: Hyperexpanded clone frequencies declined over subsequent months; after one year, T-cell counts and TCRbeta diversity were mostly attributed to newly produced T cells. In some patients, the high TCRbeta diversity seen at day 60 was put down to recipient T cells and intrathymic progenitors that had survived conditioning. The apparently early alphabetaT-cell count recovery about two months after transplant was reportedly dependent on only several hundred rapidly expanded clones derived from non-depleted graft cells.

Taken with the paper, the label for treatment or condition translates to: allogeneic hematopoietic cell transplantation with graft depleted of TCRalphabeta T cells and CD19 B cells. TCRalphabeta/CD19-depleted allogeneic hematopoietic cell grafts were given to the transplant recipients, all of whom were children. Libraries were prepared through PCR. The run used an Illumina HiSeq 2500. To normalize quantification of the TCRbeta repertoire, the TCR libraries were built with molecular barcoding that relied on unique molecular identifiers. The raw public reads went through TCRdb reprocessing: fastp at Q25, MiXCR clone calling, in-frame beta chains kept. Each record represents a unique CDR3 protein, reported with the most common genes and DNA among its rows. The sample table holds about 980,000 distinct CDR3 sequences, of which roughly 29% were seen once. The ten largest clonotypes hold over 25% of the sample.

The CDR3 runs 16 residues from the cysteine to the phenylalanine. CDR3 DNA only is kept here, 48 bases in frame from base 1. CDR1 and CDR2, looked up from the germline V gene, are SGHDT and YYEEEE. V is clipped by 0 bases and J by 1 base, and the sequence between their germline boundaries is 13 bases long. The rearrangement combines TRBV5-6 with TRBJ1-2; the D gene cannot be named for sure. Sequencing used PBMCs, mostly from graft donor cells, obtained 360 days after TCRalphabeta/CD19-depleted stem cell transplant. The TCR comes from a boy in the first two years of life who had a stem cell transplant for SCID, so the T cells may come from the graft donor. The DNA reads as follows: TGTGCCAGCAGCTTGGATCCCTACGAGATTAACTATGGCTACACCTTC. This gives the protein CASSLDPYEINYGYTF.